What follows are 26 T cell receptor beta chains derived from one specimen sequenced in a study of blood T cell repertoires in COVID-19. TCRdb's table, derived via immunoSEQ multiplex PCR, lists solely in-frame clones and lacks some. The sample yields hundreds of thousands of clones, roughly 85% seen once. The material sequenced was PBMCs or T cells enriched from blood (not recorded which). The receptors here all came from a woman aged 45-60 years with acute COVID-19.

The rearrangement uses TRBV6-9 and TRBJ2-7; D unresolved. The germline gives CDR1 MNHGY, CDR2 SVAAGI. The ends were cut back, 1 base at V and 5 bases at J, with 12 bases in the middle. The CDR3 length is 14 residues. The DNA for the CDR3 is TGTGCCAGCAGTTATTATCTCATCTCGGACGAGCAGTACTTC. Translating gives CASSYYLISDEQYF.

This clone was picked up a small number of times. The CDR3 sequence is CASSPVESEAFF. CDR3 nucleotide sequence: TGTGCCAGCAGCCCCGTTGAGAGTGAAGCTTTCTTT. The chain employs TRBV12-3 or TRBV12-4 and TRBJ1-1; D call uncertain. The CDR3 covers 12 residues. V was clipped by 6 bases and J by 7 bases, with 12 bases between them.

The sample holds a few counts of this clone. The sample carries other DNA sequences with the same CDR3. The chain couples TRBV3-1 (or the pseudogene TRBV3-2) to TRBJ1-1; D is ambiguous. Germline CDR1 and CDR2: LGHDT and YNNKEL (reference sequence). The CDR3 extends over 13 amino acids. With 1 base removed from V and 7 bases from J, the gap between germline ends came to 10 bases. The CDR3 reads CASSQAGYGEAFF. The CDR3 DNA reads TGTGCCAGCAGCCAAGCCGGGTATGGTGAAGCTTTCTTT.

This rearrangement joins TRBV13 to TRBJ1-2, with D possibly matching TRBD1 (5 bases). V was cut by 2 bases and J by 2 bases, with 9 bases left in between. The CDR3 runs 14 residues. Germline assignment: CDR1 PRHDT and CDR2 FYEKMQ (reference sequence). The CDR3 DNA reads as TGTGCCAGCAGCTTACCAGGGCCCAACTATGGCTACACCTTC. It codes for CASSLPGPNYGYTF.

In this sample, this clone turned up once. V and J are TRBV3-1 (or the pseudogene TRBV3-2) and TRBJ1-1, with D maybe TRBD1 (6 bases). Germline CDR1 reads LGHDT; CDR2 reads YNNKEL (reference sequence). This CDR3 has 13 amino acids. The V end was cut by 6 bases, the J end by 5 bases, with 13 bases between. In nucleotides, the CDR3 is TGTGCCAGCAGACAGGGTATGTCGACTGAAGCTTTCTTT. Its translation: CASRQGMSTEAFF.

This sequence joins TRBV3-1 (or the pseudogene TRBV3-2) and TRBJ2-1, with 7 nucleotides matching TRBD1. Germline V gene data show CDR1 as LGHDT and CDR2 as YNNKEL (reference sequence). This CDR3 has 17 amino acids. J lost 4 bases, V lost 0 bases, and 9 bases had no gene match. The CDR3 is CASSQDQGGAIYNEQFF. CDR3 in DNA: TGTGCCAGCAGCCAAGATCAAGGGGGCGCCATTTACAATGAGCAGTTCTTC.

The V gene is TRBV5-4, the J gene TRBJ2-5; D gene unclear. The germline V gene has CDR1 SGHNT and CDR2 YYREEE (reference sequence). The CDR3 has 13 residues. The V gene lost 5 bases and the J gene lost 7 bases, with 15 bases spanning the gap. The CDR3 here is CASSFPGSWTQYF. Here the CDR3 DNA reads TGTGCCAGCAGTTTCCCGGGTTCGTGGACCCAGTACTTC.

A remark on this clone: The same CDR3 is also encoded by other DNA sequences in this sample. V is TRBV7-2 and J is TRBJ2-1; tentative D call: TRBD2 (6 bases). Germline CDR1 and CDR2: SGHTA and FQGNSA. The CDR3 has 14 amino acids. The ends were cut back, 5 bases at V and 9 bases at J, with 17 bases in the middle. CDR3 protein: CASSLGLAGSEQFF. CDR3 bases: TGTGCCAGCAGCCTCGGACTGGCGGGGAGTGAGCAGTTCTTC.

DNA of the CDR3: TGCGCCAGCAGCTTGGGGATCGGGGGACCTAACTATGGCTACACCTTC. It is translated as CASSLGIGGPNYGYTF. V gene TRBV5-1 combines with J gene TRBJ1-2; possibly TRBD1 for D (5 bases). CDR1 and CDR2 from the germline V gene are SGHRS and YFSETQ. The CDR3 has 16 residues. V lost 0 bases to trimming and J lost 0 bases, with 12 bases between them.

The V call is TRBV18, the J call TRBJ2-2; TRBD1 might be the D (5 bases). CDR1 and CDR2 from the germline V gene are KGHSH and LQKENI. This CDR3 comprises 17 residues. The ends were cut back, 3 bases at V and 1 base at J, with 15 bases in the middle. The CDR3 spells CASSPLQRQMNTGELFF. The CDR3 DNA follows: TGTGCCAGCTCACCCCTACAAAGACAGATGAACACCGGGGAGCTGTTTTTT.

The chain joins TRBV5-1 to TRBJ1-2; TRBD1 is a possible D gene (5 bases). The V gene's germline CDR1 is SGHRS and CDR2 YFSETQ. There are 15 residues in the CDR3. The V gene lost 3 bases and the J gene lost 2 bases, with 14 bases spanning the gap. Here the CDR3 DNA reads TGCGCCAGCAGCTCGTCTGGGGGGTCAAACTATGGCTACACCTTC. It translates to CASSSSGGSNYGYTF.

This chain links TRBV11-2 with TRBJ1-5; no definite D call. V was clipped by 1 base and J by 7 bases, with 11 bases between them. CDR1 and CDR2 (germline): SGHAT, FQNNGV. This CDR3 is built from 14 residues. The CDR3 region has the DNA TGTGCCAGCAGCTTAGTCCCGTACGGGCAGCCCCAGCATTTT. Translating gives CASSLVPYGQPQHF.

The chain recombines TRBV2 with TRBJ1-5, with unresolved D. Trimming stripped 4 bases from V and 4 bases from J, with 8 bases between. Germline V gene lookup returns CDR1 SNHLY and CDR2 FYNNEI. CDR3 length equals 13 residues. The CDR3 sequence: CASSGQENQPQHF. In nucleotides, the CDR3 is TGTGCCAGCAGTGGCCAGGAAAATCAGCCCCAGCATTTT.

The genes are TRBV6-5 and TRBJ1-5; the match to TRBD1 covers 10 bases. After removal of 5 bases from V and 5 bases from J, the junction contained 6 bases not matched to a gene. The V gene's germline CDR1 is MNHEY and CDR2 SVGAGI. The CDR3 loop spans 15 amino acids. CDR3: CASSLRGTGDQPQHF. CDR3 nucleotide sequence: TGTGCCAGCAGTCTTAGGGGGACAGGGGATCAGCCCCAGCATTTT.

The V and J genes are TRBV5-5 and TRBJ2-1; D not resolved. The germline gives CDR1 SGHKS, CDR2 YYEKEE (reference sequence). The CDR3 extends over 15 amino acids. V shed 0 bases and J shed 0 bases, with 7 bases lying between them. The CDR3, as DNA: TGTGCCAGCAGCTTGGCTGAGGCCTCCTACAATGAGCAGTTCTTC. Protein product: CASSLAEASYNEQFF.

This chain uses TRBV3-1 (or the pseudogene TRBV3-2) with TRBJ2-1, with TRBD1 matching 12 bases. The length of the CDR3 is 16 residues. CDR1 LGHDT and CDR2 YNNKEL come from the germline V gene (reference sequence). J gave up 7 bases and V 5 bases, and 9 bases lay outside the gene matches. The CDR3 region is CASSKQGTGGLNEQFF. CDR3 bases: TGTGCCAGCAGCAAGCAAGGGACAGGGGGCCTGAATGAGCAGTTCTTC.

The chain carries TRBV12-3 or TRBV12-4 and TRBJ1-2, with D tentatively TRBD1 (5 bases). The CDR3 consists of 13 residues. V dropped 5 bases and J dropped 6 bases, with 13 bases sitting between them. The CDR3 coding sequence is TGTGCCAGCAGTCCTAGTTTACAGGATGGCTACACCTTC. Translation gives CASSPSLQDGYTF.

J is TRBJ1-1 and V is TRBV30; 7 bases are shared with TRBD1. Per germline, CDR1 GTSNPN and CDR2 SVGIG (reference sequence). Germline trimming cut 4 bases from V and 5 bases from J; bases unmatched to any gene: 4. The CDR3 is made up of 12 amino acids. The CDR3 sequence is CAWITGETEAFF. The CDR3 region has the DNA TGTGCCTGGATAACAGGGGAAACTGAAGCTTTCTTT.

This chain joins TRBV11-2 and TRBJ1-5; a possible D gene is TRBD1 (6 bases). There are 15 residues in the CDR3. Germline lookup yields CDR1 SGHAT and CDR2 FQNNGV. V dropped 5 bases and J dropped 2 bases, with 13 bases sitting between them. CDR3 loop: CASSPGGAGNQPQHF. CDR3 DNA: TGTGCCAGCAGCCCCGGGGGGGCCGGCAATCAGCCCCAGCATTTT. The full variable domain, in which reference TRBV11-2 and TRBJ1-5 provide the parts outside the CDR3, is EAGVAQSPRYKIIEKRQSVAFWCNPISGHATLYWYQQILGQGPKLLIQFQNNGVVDDSQLPKDRFSAERLKGVDSTLKIQPAKLEDSAVYLCASSPGGAGNQPQHFGDGTRLSIL.

This clone showed up just once. The gene calls are TRBV18 and TRBJ1-1; no clear D. The germline V and J ends were trimmed by 4 bases and 6 bases, with 6 bases remaining between them. The CDR3 spans 11 residues. In germline, CDR1 is KGHSH, CDR2 LQKENI. The CDR3, as DNA: TGTGCCAGCTCACAAGCGGCTGAAGCTTTCTTT. As protein: CASSQAAEAFF. Full variable domain (remainder filled in from reference TRBV18 and TRBJ1-1): NAGVMQNPRHLVRRRGQEARLRCSPMKGHSHVYWYRQLPEEGLKFMVYLQKENIIDESGMPKERFSAEFPKEGPSILRIQQVVRGDSAAYFCASSQAAEAFFGQGTRLTVV.

The V and J genes are TRBV10-3 and TRBJ1-1; 11 bases fit TRBD1. CDR3 size: 14 residues. Germline V lookup: CDR1 ENHRY, CDR2 SYGVKD. The junction had 6 bases not matched to a gene; V was cut back by 7 bases and J by 5 bases. CDR3 DNA sequence: TGTGCCATCACCCCGGGACAGGGGGGGACTGAAGCTTTCTTT. It is translated as CAITPGQGGTEAFF.

This clone was picked up one time. The chain uses TRBV7-9 and TRBJ2-7; D not resolved. The V gene lost 3 bases and the J gene lost 5 bases, with 11 bases spanning the gap. The length of the CDR3 is 13 residues. CDR1 and CDR2 (germline): SEHNR, FQNEAQ (reference sequence). DNA of the CDR3: TGTGCCAGCAGCTTGAGCCCGAACCACGAGCAGTACTTC. It yields the protein CASSLSPNHEQYF.

The chain combines TRBV4-2 with TRBJ1-5, with TRBD1 identical over 7 bases. This CDR3 comprises 16 residues. Trimming cost V 0 bases and J 6 bases; bases outside gene matches: 8. In germline, CDR1 is LGHNA, CDR2 YNFKEQ. The CDR3 coding sequence is TGTGCCAGCAGCCAAGATCACGACAGGGTGGGTCAGCCCCAGCATTTT. It yields the protein CASSQDHDRVGQPQHF.

Here the CDR3 DNA reads TGTGCCAGCACAGGGACACTATACAATCAGCCCCAGCATTTT. Encoded protein: CASTGTLYNQPQHF. J is TRBJ1-5 and V is TRBV6-4; a possible D gene is TRBD1 (6 bases). Germline V gene sequence: CDR1 MRHNA, CDR2 SNTAGT. V was cut by 7 bases and J by 3 bases, with 13 bases left in between. CDR3 length: 14 amino acids.

V is TRBV27 and J is TRBJ2-2; 8 bases map to TRBD1. Germline V gives CDR1 MNHEY, CDR2 SMNVEV (reference sequence). The CDR3 consists of 15 residues. Trimming at V came to 6 bases and at J to 5 bases, leaving 8 bases not matched to a gene. Here the CDR3 DNA reads TGTGCCAGCAGATTGGACAGGGTAGGGACCGGGGAGCTGTTTTTT. Translated, it gives CASRLDRVGTGELFF.

The sample holds one count of this clone. This chain connects TRBV5-1 to TRBJ2-1; 7 bases map to TRBD2. The CDR3 runs to 15 residues. The junction had 5 bases not matched to a gene; V was cut back by 1 base and J by 4 bases. CDR1 and CDR2 from the germline V gene are SGHRS and YFSETQ. CDR3 nucleotides: TGCGCCAGCAGCTTGACGGGGGGAGTATACAATGAGCAGTTCTTC. Amino acid sequence: CASSLTGGVYNEQFF.